This T cell receptor (beta chain) appears in the sequencing data of a study of shared clonotypes between healthy human individuals. This CDR3 is 16 amino acids long. The V end lost 0 bases, the J end lost 1 base, and 12 bases lay between the germline ends. Germline V gives CDR1 LGHNA, CDR2 YSLEER. Naive CD8 cells lacked CD45RO, underwent positive selection for CCR7 and left out terminally differentiated effector memory CD45RA+ cells. Worth noting for this clone: Antigen: not known.

Findings and limits, study-wide: Having only a few donors restricted how much genetic and exposure-history diversity was captured. Generally, naive subsets came out with larger estimated richness than memory subsets. Donor clonotype sharing was expected to depend on sequencing depth.

The sorted-subset replicate PCRs were given approximately 190 ng DNA, which is 30,000 to 35,000 T cell genomes. Here immunoSEQ multiplex PCR was the method, and the copy in TCRdb shows in-frame clones only, minus some. The repertoire holds about 1,900,000 clones, with approximately 94% as singletons. The specimen was naive CD8+ T cells sorted from blood. The TCR originated in a man aged 18 to 29 in good health. The rearrangement links TRBV4-3 to TRBJ1-1, with TRBD1 as a possible D gene (5 bases). CDR3 amino acids: CASSQDWGEGNTEAFF. CDR3 coding DNA: TGCGCCAGCAGCCAAGATTGGGGGGAGGGGAACACTGAAGCTTTCTTT.